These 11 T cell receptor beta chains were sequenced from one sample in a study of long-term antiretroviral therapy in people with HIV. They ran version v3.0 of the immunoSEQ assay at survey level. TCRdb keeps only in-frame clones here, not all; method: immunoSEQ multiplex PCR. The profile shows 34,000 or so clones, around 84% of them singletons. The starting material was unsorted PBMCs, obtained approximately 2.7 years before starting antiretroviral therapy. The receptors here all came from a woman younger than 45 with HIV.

The CDR3 here is CASSSKGVTEAFF. CDR3 nucleotides: TGTGCCAGCAGTTCAAAGGGTGTCACTGAAGCTTTCTTT. This chain uses TRBV27 with TRBJ1-1; D gene uncertain. V lost 4 bases and J lost 4, with 10 bases in between. Germline lookup yields CDR1 MNHEY and CDR2 SMNVEV (reference sequence). The CDR3 consists of 13 residues.

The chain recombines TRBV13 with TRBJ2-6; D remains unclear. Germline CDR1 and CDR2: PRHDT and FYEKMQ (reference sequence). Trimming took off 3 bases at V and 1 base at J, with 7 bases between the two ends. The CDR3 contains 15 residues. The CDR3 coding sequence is TGTGCCAGCAGCTTGGTCAGATCTGGGGCCAACGTCCTGACTTTC. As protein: CASSLVRSGANVLTF.

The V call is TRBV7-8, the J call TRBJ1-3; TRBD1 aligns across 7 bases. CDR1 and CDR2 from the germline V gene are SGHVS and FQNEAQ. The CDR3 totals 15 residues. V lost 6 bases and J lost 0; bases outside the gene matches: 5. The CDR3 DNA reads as TGTGCCAGCAGGACAGGGTTTTCCTCTGGAAACACCATATATTTT. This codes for CASRTGFSSGNTIYF.

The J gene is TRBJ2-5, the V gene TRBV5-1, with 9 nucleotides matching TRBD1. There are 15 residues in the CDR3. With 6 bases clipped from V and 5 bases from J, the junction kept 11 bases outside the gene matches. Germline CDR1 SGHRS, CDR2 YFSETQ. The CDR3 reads CASNQDGQGWETQYF. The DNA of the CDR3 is TGCGCCAGCAACCAGGATGGACAGGGGTGGGAGACCCAGTACTTC. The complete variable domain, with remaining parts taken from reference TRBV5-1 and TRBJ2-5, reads KAGVTQTPRYLIKTRGQQVTLSCSPISGHRSVSWYQQTPGQGLQFLFEYFSETQRNKGNFPGRFSGRQFSNSRSEMNVSTLELGDSALYLCASNQDGQGWETQYFGPGTRLLVL.

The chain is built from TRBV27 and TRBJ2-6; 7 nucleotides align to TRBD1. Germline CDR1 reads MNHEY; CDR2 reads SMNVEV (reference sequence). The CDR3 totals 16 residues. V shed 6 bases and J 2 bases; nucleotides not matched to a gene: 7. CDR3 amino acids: CASRKQGDPGANVLTF. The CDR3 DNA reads TGTGCCAGCAGGAAGCAGGGGGATCCTGGGGCCAACGTCCTGACTTTC.

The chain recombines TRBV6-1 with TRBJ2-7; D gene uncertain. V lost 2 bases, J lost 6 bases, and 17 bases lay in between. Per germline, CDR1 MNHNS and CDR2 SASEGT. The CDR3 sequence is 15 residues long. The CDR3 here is CASSESLAGMTEQYV. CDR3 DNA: TGTGCCAGCAGTGAATCCCTCGCAGGAATGACCGAGCAGTACGTC.

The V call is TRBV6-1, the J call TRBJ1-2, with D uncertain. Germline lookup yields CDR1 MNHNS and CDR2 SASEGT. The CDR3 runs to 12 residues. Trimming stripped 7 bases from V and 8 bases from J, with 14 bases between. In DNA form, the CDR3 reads TGTGCCAGCACGCCGGGGAAGTACGGCTACACCTTC. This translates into CASTPGKYGYTF.

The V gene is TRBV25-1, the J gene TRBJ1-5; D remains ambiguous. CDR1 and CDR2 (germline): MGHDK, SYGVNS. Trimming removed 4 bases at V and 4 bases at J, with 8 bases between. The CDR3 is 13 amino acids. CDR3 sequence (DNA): TGTGCCAGCAGTGGCACACGGAATCAGCCCCAGCATTTT. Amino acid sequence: CASSGTRNQPQHF.

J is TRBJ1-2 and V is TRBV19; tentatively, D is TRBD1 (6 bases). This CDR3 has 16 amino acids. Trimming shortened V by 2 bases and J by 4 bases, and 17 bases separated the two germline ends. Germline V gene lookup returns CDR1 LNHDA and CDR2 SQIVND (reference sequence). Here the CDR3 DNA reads TGTGCCAGTAGTATAATAATATCGGGGGGCTTCTATGGCTACACCTTC. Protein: CASSIIISGGFYGYTF.

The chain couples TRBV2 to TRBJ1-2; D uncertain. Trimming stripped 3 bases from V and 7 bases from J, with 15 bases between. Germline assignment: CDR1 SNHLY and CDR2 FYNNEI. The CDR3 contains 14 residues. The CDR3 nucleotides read TGTGCCAGCAGTGATAGAACAGTTAGGCTTGGCTACACCTTC. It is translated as CASSDRTVRLGYTF.

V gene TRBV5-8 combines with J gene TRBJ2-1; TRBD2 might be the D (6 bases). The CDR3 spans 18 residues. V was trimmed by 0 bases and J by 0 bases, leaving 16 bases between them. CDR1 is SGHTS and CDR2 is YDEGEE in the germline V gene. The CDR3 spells CASSLGWRGPGSYNEQFF. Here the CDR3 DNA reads TGTGCCAGCAGCTTGGGGTGGCGGGGCCCAGGCTCCTACAATGAGCAGTTCTTC.